This TCR beta chain stems from a study of blood T cell repertoires in COVID-19. Profiling relied on immunoSEQ multiplex PCR, and the TCRdb table lists in-frame clones only, not all of them. Among more than 200,000 clones, 80% to 90% were seen once, and the ten largest hold roughly 7.2%. Germline CDR1 is MNHNY and CDR2 is SVGAGI (reference sequence). The CDR3 contains 18 residues. The V gene end was trimmed by 6 bases and the J gene end by 0 bases; junction bases not matched to a gene: 10. Sample: PBMCs or T cells enriched from blood (not recorded which). The gene calls are TRBV6-6 and TRBJ2-6; the match to TRBD1 covers 8 bases. The source of this sequence is a man aged 30 to 45 in a cohort exposed to, infected with or recovered from COVID-19 (not recorded which). The CDR3 loop reads CASSRGTGPFSGANVLTF. In nucleotides, the CDR3 is TGTGCCAGCAGCCGAGGGACAGGCCCGTTCTCTGGGGCCAACGTCCTGACTTTC.